This T cell receptor (beta chain) is from a study of monozygotic twins with inflammatory bowel disease. The length of the CDR3 is 15 residues. Germline values: CDR1 SGHKS, CDR2 YYEKEE (reference sequence). About this clonotype: Its antigen is as yet unknown.

Study-wide findings and caveats: IBD patients shared fewer clonotypes with other individuals than healthy twins, especially patients with disease activity signs. No one strong IBD-associated signal or clonotype was supported.

Total RNA input per TCR library was around 3,500 ng. Reprocessing the 5' RACE reads, TCRdb reports a single entry for every CDR3 protein and omits DNA. The sample totals roughly 150,000 distinct CDR3 sequences. The J gene is TRBJ2-1, the V gene TRBV5-5; TCRdb's D gene call, TRBD2, goes unchecked for lack of DNA. This clonotype originated in a human donor with ulcerative colitis or Crohn's disease, or a healthy co-twin of an affected twin (not recorded which). The specimen was blood. The CDR3 spells CASSFLVGGIGEQFF.